This T cell receptor (beta chain) was found in a study of blood T cell repertoires in COVID-19. In the study overall: The samples span acute and convalescent COVID-19 from the United States, Italy and Spain. The cDNA or gDNA used as material had been derived from T cells, B-cell-depleted T cells, or PBMCs.

Per the germline V gene, CDR1 is ENHRY and CDR2 is SYGVKD. CDR3 length: 20 amino acids. Trimming removed 8 bases at V and 2 bases at J, with 34 bases between. This clone was counted a few times. Authors' data handling: Reference gene primer amplification in the assay estimated nucleated cell counts. Here immunoSEQ multiplex PCR was the method, and the copy in TCRdb shows in-frame clones only, minus some. V, J and clone size were drawn from that table, and D and trimming were deduced from the DNA. The sample shows a few hundred thousand clones, 88% of them seen only once. The rearrangement links TRBV10-3 to TRBJ2-7, with D maybe TRBD2 (9 bases). The sequence was obtained from a woman aged 40 to 55 with acute COVID-19. The specimen was PBMCs or T cells enriched from blood (not recorded which). The CDR3 loop is CAISRAGGVLAGDPTYEQYV. The CDR3, as DNA: TGTGCCATCTCGCGGGCAGGGGGCGTATTAGCGGGAGACCCCACCTACGAGCAGTACGTC.